A single sample gave rise to the 15 T cell receptor beta chains below, sequenced in a study of early T cells in non-severe SARS-CoV-2 infection. From the 5' RACE reads, TCRdb called clonotypes with MiXCR, one entry per CDR3 protein. The sample has around 58,000 distinct CDR3 sequences, approximately 15% seen once. The sample here was whole blood, taken at baseline. The receptors were sampled from an adult who was a healthcare worker with PCR-confirmed SARS-CoV-2 infection or an uninfected control (not recorded which).

The chain uses TRBV7-8 and TRBJ2-5; tentatively, D is TRBD2 (6 bases). The V gene lost 4 bases and the J gene lost 5 bases, with 17 bases spanning the gap. CDR1 and CDR2 (germline): SGHVS, FQNEAQ. The CDR3 is 15 residues long. CDR3 protein: CASSYGTATTETQYF. For the CDR3, the DNA is TGTGCCAGCAGCTACGGGACTGCAACGACGGAGACCCAGTACTTC.

The gene calls are TRBV7-2 and TRBJ2-7; maybe TRBD2 (5 bases). Germline values: CDR1 SGHTA, CDR2 FQGNSA. CDR3 length: 14 residues. With 0 bases removed from V and 3 bases from J, the gap between germline ends came to 9 bases. The CDR3 protein is CASSLAGLYYEQYF. Here the CDR3 DNA reads TGTGCCAGCAGCTTAGCCGGACTTTACTACGAGCAGTACTTC. Looking up the rest from reference TRBV7-2 and TRBJ2-7 gives the full variable domain: GAGVSQSPSNKVTEKGKDVELRCDPISGHTALYWYRQSLGQGLEFLIYFQGNSAPDKSGLPSDRFSAERTGGSVSTLTIQRTQQEDSAVYLCASSLAGLYYEQYFGPGTRLTVT.

This clonotype was counted between two and nine times. The chain has TRBV5-6 and TRBJ2-5; D gene uncertain. CDR1 and CDR2 (germline): SGHDT, YYEEEE. CDR3 size: 15 residues. The V end was cut by 1 base, the J end by 6 bases, with 16 bases between. This chain's CDR3 is CASSLRARGTKTQYF. As DNA, the CDR3 is TGTGCCAGCAGCTTGAGGGCCCGCGGAACGAAGACCCAGTACTTC.

The rearrangement links TRBV12-3 or TRBV12-4 to TRBJ2-1, with D maybe TRBD1 (5 bases). The CDR3 totals 15 residues. Deletions cut 2 bases from V and 7 bases from J, with 15 bases between. The chain's CDR3 is CASSLRQGLGNEQFF. In nucleotides, the CDR3 is TGTGCCAGCAGTTTACGCCAGGGCCTTGGGAATGAGCAGTTCTTC.

This clonotype was detected many times. The CDR3 loop is CASSQDAASETQYF. CDR3 DNA: TGTGCCAGCAGCCAAGATGCGGCTAGCGAGACCCAGTACTTC. The chain links TRBV4-2 to TRBJ2-5, with a possible D match to TRBD2 (5 bases). Germline CDR1 LGHNA, CDR2 YNFKEQ. V gave up 0 bases and J gave up 5 bases, with 10 bases separating them. CDR3 length: 14 residues.

J is TRBJ1-5 and V is TRBV12-3 or TRBV12-4; tentatively, D is TRBD1 (6 bases). The CDR3 runs 15 residues. Trimming took off 1 base at V and 7 bases at J, with 14 bases between the two ends. The CDR3: CASSLDSGARQPQHF. The CDR3 region has the DNA TGTGCCAGCAGTTTAGATTCAGGGGCGAGACAGCCCCAGCATTTT.

The chain employs TRBV12-3 or TRBV12-4 and TRBJ1-5; 8 bases are shared with TRBD1. V trimming: 4 bases; J trimming: 7 bases; junction bases outside the gene matches: 9. This CDR3 is 15 amino acids long. The CDR3 DNA is TGTGCCAGCAGTTCCCGCTACAGGGGGGAGCAGCCCCAGCATTTT. Translation gives CASSSRYRGEQPQHF.

This clonotype was recorded a few times. The DNA for the CDR3 is TGTGCCAGCAGCTCCTACGTCGAGACCCAGTACTTC. Protein: CASSSYVETQYF. The chain combines TRBV11-1 with TRBJ2-5; D uncertain. This CDR3 comprises 12 residues. Per the germline V gene, CDR1 is SGHAT and CDR2 is FQDESV (reference sequence). Trimming shortened V by 4 bases and J by 5 bases, and 8 bases separated the two germline ends.

The chain recombines TRBV6-5 with TRBJ2-3, with a weak D call TRBD2 (5 bases). CDR1 is MNHEY and CDR2 is SVGAGI in the germline V gene. The CDR3 contains 15 residues. Trimming shortened V by 6 bases and J by 2 bases, and 15 bases separated the two germline ends. CDR3 nucleotides: TGTGCCAGCAGAGCGGACCTAACCCTCACAGATACGCAGTATTTT. Translating gives CASRADLTLTDTQYF.

V usage is TRBV7-2 and J usage is TRBJ1-6; D unclear. Germline V gives CDR1 SGHTA, CDR2 FQGNSA. The length of the CDR3 is 16 residues. V gave up 5 bases and J gave up 5 bases, with 16 bases separating them. The chain's CDR3 is CASSGYPGADNSPLHF. CDR3 sequence (DNA): TGTGCCAGCAGCGGTTACCCGGGCGCCGATAATTCACCCCTCCACTTT.

This clonotype has ten or more counts. The chain carries TRBV7-8 and TRBJ2-7; a weak D match, TRBD2 (6 bases). V was shortened by 5 bases and J by 2 bases, with 16 bases between the two germline ends. The germline gives CDR1 SGHVS, CDR2 FQNEAQ. The CDR3 has 15 amino acids. The CDR3 is CASSPRRVAAYEQYF. DNA for the CDR3: TGTGCCAGCAGCCCCAGGAGGGTAGCGGCCTACGAGCAGTACTTC.

This clonotype is categorized as medium-sized. The genes are TRBV7-2 and TRBJ1-5; maybe TRBD1 (6 bases). CDR3 length: 14 residues. Germline V gene sequence: CDR1 SGHTA, CDR2 FQGNSA. Trimming took off 3 bases at V and 7 bases at J, with 13 bases between the two ends. In nucleotides, the CDR3 is TGTGCCAGCAGCTTCGCACAGGGAGGACAGCCCCAGCATTTT. As protein: CASSFAQGGQPQHF.

This clonotype showed up just once. The J gene is TRBJ1-4, the V gene TRBV5-1; TRBD1 aligns across 8 bases. V dropped 2 bases and J dropped 1; count of bases not matched to a gene: 4. Germline V gene lookup returns CDR1 SGHRS and CDR2 YFSETQ. This CDR3 has 16 residues. The CDR3 is CASSFARGLTNEKLFF. CDR3 in DNA: TGCGCCAGCAGCTTCGCCAGGGGGCTAACTAATGAAAAACTGTTTTTT.

The J gene is TRBJ1-3, the V gene TRBV18; no definite D call. The germline V gene has CDR1 KGHSH and CDR2 LQKENI. This CDR3 spans 16 amino acids. Deletions cut 3 bases from V and 0 bases from J, with 12 bases between. CDR3 coding DNA: TGTGCCAGCTCACCTTCGTCTGGTCACTCTGGAAACACCATATATTTT. This codes for CASSPSSGHSGNTIYF. The entire variable domain, with the rest obtained from reference TRBV18 and TRBJ1-3, is as follows: NAGVMQNPRHLVRRRGQEARLRCSPMKGHSHVYWYRQLPEEGLKFMVYLQKENIIDESGMPKERFSAEFPKEGPSILRIQQVVRGDSAAYFCASSPSSGHSGNTIYFGEGSWLTVV.

The V call is TRBV11-2, the J call TRBJ2-5; TRBD1 agrees at 7 bases. This CDR3 has 15 residues. The junction had 7 bases not matched to a gene; V was cut back by 6 bases and J by 0 bases. Germline V gene sequence: CDR1 SGHAT, CDR2 FQNNGV. CDR3 in amino acids: CASSPRQGNQETQYF. The DNA of the CDR3 is TGTGCCAGCAGTCCAAGACAGGGTAACCAAGAGACCCAGTACTTC.